This T cell receptor (beta chain) was recovered during a study of tumor-infiltrating lymphocytes in primary liver carcinoma (dated by TCRdb to 2016 to 2017). Study-wide context: Hepatocellular carcinoma (four) or combined HCC and intrahepatic cholangiocarcinoma (one) was present in the five patients, who were three men and two women aged 30 to 69 years. Tumors of the five patients were stage T1-T3 N0M0 with maximum diameters of roughly 4.2 to 11 cm. Samples yielded roughly 3.5 to 7.5 million productive TCRbeta reads; read depth did not differ significantly between tissue types. TCRbeta repertoire sequencing, expression microarrays and whole-exome sequencing were combined in the study across five regions of each liver tumor, with adjacent normal tissue and blood also included. TCRbeta repertoire sequencing covered roughly 35 specimens from 5 patients: around 25 tumor regions, 5 adjacent noncancerous liver tissues and 5 peripheral blood samples. To link TCRbeta repertoire diversity with the local molecular phenotype, the roughly 23 tumor region samples were profiled using Agilent mRNA microarrays. Technical replicate repertoires showed high reproducibility, with mean shared-clone rates about 0.91 and correlation coefficients above 0.98.

Total RNA and DNA were co-extracted from roughly 20-30 mg of bulk tissue with the AllPrep DNA/RNA mini kit, without cell sorting. Surgical resection was performed in China between late 2015 and early 2016 on about 5 patients with histopathologically diagnosed primary liver carcinoma. Chronic HBV infection was present in the patients, and the patients were treatment-naive at sampling. Each tumor was sampled at five spatially separated regions: the superior, inferior, left-lateral and right-lateral poles and the tumor centre. More than 80% viable tumor cells were found by histology in every tumor sample. Each fresh piece of tumor and adjacent tissue was cut in two, with one half stored in RNAlater at -80 degrees C and the other half sent for histology. Beyond this particular receptor, the publication reports: Only the TCR beta chain was sequenced, which likely underestimates true repertoire diversity because unpaired alpha chains were not captured. A significantly larger repertoire fraction was made up by the top 250 clones in tumors than in blood (p = 0.039). With just four to six patients in the study, the authors point out that the findings should be validated in a larger study. Comparison of CD4+ and CD8+ T cell repertoires was precluded by the use of bulk unsorted samples. Repertoire overlap was found to be higher between tumor regions (mean approximately 35%) than between tumor-adjacent (about 17%) or tumor-blood (about 14%) pairs, consistent with antigen-driven expansion. Just about 7.5-24% of top clones turned up in all five regions of a tumor, which suggests spatial heterogeneity among tumor-infiltrating T cells.

From its cysteine to its phenylalanine, the CDR3 spans 15 amino acids. CDR3 DNA is the only sequence kept; it has 45 bases, read in frame from the first base. Between the V and J ends, shortened by 4 bases and 1 base respectively, the junction contains 10 bases. CDR1 and CDR2, per the germline V gene (reference sequence), are SEHNR and FQNEAQ. In this sample, this clonotype turned up many times. The antigen it recognizes is unknown. No much larger clonotype is one base removed from it; base qualities were not supplied. TCRbeta-specific cDNA was reverse-transcribed from about 0.45 ug total RNA using a constant-region primer and ProtoScript II reverse transcriptase. The TCRbeta libraries were prepared through three rounds of nested multiplex PCR following a slightly modified ARM-PCR procedure. The first two PCR rounds used multiplex TRBV1-TRBV30 forward primers with a Cbeta reverse primer, each for 10 cycles. A final 25-cycle PCR with Deep VentR polymerase added sample barcodes and Illumina adapters. Before sequencing, amplicons of 200-500 bp were purified from gel using a QIAquick gel extraction kit. An Illumina HiSeq 2500 was used to sequence the TCRbeta amplicons, generating 250-bp paired-end reads. Turning to the authors' computational methods: Trimmomatic v0.33 was used to quality-trim the reads, and FLASH v1.2.11 was used to merge paired reads so that full CDR3 sequences could be recovered. MiGEC v1.2.1b assigned V, D and J germline segments to the rearranged TCRbeta sequences. Clonotype statistics and Shannon-Wiener diversity indices were computed with VDJtools v1.0.0. Except for diversity analysis, only the 250 most abundant clonotypes of each sample were used in subsequent analyses to reduce sampling bias. The public reads were quality trimmed at Q25 with fastp and then assembled into clones with MiXCR by TCRdb, keeping productive beta chains. Records with the same CDR3 protein are collapsed into one entry carrying the most frequent genes and DNA. TCRdb's processing, not the study's, gives the V and J calls here. Across this sample there are some 20,000 distinct CDR3 sequences, with around 77% seen only once. Of the sample, about 40% is held by the ten largest clones.

The V and J segments used are TRBV7-9 and TRBJ2-2, with a weak D call of TRBD1 (6 bases match). The clonotype originates from a woman in her 30s with primary liver carcinoma and hepatitis B virus infection. The sequencing sample was made of liver tumor tissue from sampling region 4. The cell subset or site label of this sample denotes: tumor region T4, right-lateral pole. The CDR3 loop reads CASSSPGQNTGELFF. The DNA is as follows: TGTGCCAGCAGCTCGCCGGGACAGAACACCGGGGAGCTGTTTTTT.